Presented here are 2 T cell receptor beta chains from one specimen sequenced in a study of T cell repertoires in cytomegalovirus infection. One entry per CDR3 protein results from TCRdb running MiXCR on the reads. Here the sample spans over 150,000 distinct CDR3 sequences, 17% being singletons. The sequenced sample was CD8+ T cells from PBMCs. Receptors were obtained from a human donor in good health (CMV status not recorded). Some clones in this sample may be carry-over from other donors' samples.

This clonotype was seen only a few times. This chain joins TRBV25-1 and TRBJ2-1, with D tentatively TRBD2 (6 bases). Germline-derived CDR1 and CDR2 are MGHDK and SYGVNS. This CDR3 has 13 amino acids. Trimming removed 7 bases from V and 10 bases from J, with 17 bases in between. The CDR3 here is CASTMGGVGEQFF. The CDR3 region has the DNA TGTGCCAGCACCATGGGCGGGGTCGGAGAGCAGTTCTTC. Variable domain in full (rest from reference TRBV25-1 and TRBJ2-1): EADIYQTPRYLVIGTGKKITLECSQTMGHDKMYWYQQDPGMELHLIHYSYGVNSTEKGDLSSESTVSRIRTEHFPLTLESARPSHTSQYLCASTMGGVGEQFFGPGTRLTVL.

CDR3 bases: TGTGCCAGCAGTGAAAGGGACGTCAGGGGTAGCAATCAGCCCCAGCATTTT. Translation: CASSERDVRGSNQPQHF. V usage is TRBV6-1 and J usage is TRBJ1-5; D possibly corresponds to TRBD1 (6 bases). CDR3 length: 17 residues. The V gene lost 2 bases and the J gene lost 0 bases, with 14 bases spanning the gap. Germline loops: CDR1 MNHNS, CDR2 SASEGT.